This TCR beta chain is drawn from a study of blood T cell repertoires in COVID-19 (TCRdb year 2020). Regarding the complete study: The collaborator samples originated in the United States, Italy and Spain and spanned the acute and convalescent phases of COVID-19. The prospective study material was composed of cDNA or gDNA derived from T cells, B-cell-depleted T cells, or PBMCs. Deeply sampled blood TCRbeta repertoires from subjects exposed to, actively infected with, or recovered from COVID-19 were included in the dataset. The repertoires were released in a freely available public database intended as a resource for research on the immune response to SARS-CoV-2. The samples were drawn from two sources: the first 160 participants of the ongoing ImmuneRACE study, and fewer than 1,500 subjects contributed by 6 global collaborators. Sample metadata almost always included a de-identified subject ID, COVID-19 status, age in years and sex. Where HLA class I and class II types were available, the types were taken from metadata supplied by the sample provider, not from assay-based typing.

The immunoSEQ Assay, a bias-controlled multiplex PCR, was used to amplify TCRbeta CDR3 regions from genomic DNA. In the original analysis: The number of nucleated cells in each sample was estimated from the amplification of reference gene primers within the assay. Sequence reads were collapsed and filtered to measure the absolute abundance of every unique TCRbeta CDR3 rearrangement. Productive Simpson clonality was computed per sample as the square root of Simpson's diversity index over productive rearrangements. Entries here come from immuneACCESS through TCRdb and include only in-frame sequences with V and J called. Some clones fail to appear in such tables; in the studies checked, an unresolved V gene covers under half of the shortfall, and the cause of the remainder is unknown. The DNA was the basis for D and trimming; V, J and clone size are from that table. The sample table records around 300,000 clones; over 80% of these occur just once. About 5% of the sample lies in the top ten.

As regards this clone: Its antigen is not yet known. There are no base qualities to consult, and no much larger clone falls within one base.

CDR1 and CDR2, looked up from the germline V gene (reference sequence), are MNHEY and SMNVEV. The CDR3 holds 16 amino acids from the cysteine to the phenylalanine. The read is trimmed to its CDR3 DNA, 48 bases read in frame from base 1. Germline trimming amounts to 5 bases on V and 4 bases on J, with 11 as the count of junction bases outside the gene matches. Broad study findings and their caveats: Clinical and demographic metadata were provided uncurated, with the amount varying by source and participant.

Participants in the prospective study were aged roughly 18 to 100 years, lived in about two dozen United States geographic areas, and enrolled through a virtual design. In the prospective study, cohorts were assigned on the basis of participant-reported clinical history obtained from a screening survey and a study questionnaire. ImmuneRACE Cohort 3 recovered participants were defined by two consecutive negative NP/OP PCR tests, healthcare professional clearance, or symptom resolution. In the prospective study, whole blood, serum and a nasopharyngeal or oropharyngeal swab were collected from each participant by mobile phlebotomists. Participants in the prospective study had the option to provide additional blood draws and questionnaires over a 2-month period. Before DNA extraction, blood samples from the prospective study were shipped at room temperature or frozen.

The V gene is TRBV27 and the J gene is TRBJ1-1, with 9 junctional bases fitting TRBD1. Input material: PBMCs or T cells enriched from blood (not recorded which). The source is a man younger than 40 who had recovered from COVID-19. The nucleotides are TGTGCCAGCAGTCCCCTCCTGACAGGGGGGCGCACTGAAGCTTTCTTT. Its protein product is CASSPLLTGGRTEAFF.